One sample yielded the 23 T cell receptor beta chains listed below, sequenced in a study of T cells in Graves' hyperthyroidism and ophthalmopathy. RNA transcripts gave rise to amplified TCR beta CDR3 regions. The primer set for the first-round RT-PCR of the TCR CDR3 was HTBI. From the multiplex PCR reads, TCRdb called clonotypes with MiXCR, one entry per CDR3 protein. Here the sample spans roughly 640,000 distinct CDR3 sequences, approximately 15% being singletons. Material for sequencing was blood. The receptors were gathered from a woman aged 40 to 49 with Graves' ophthalmopathy.

A note on this clonotype: The junction differs from germline at one of its ends, possibly a read error. This rearrangement joins TRBV6-2 or TRBV6-3 to TRBJ2-3, with a weak D call TRBD2 (7 bases). The CDR3 is 16 amino acids. Per germline, CDR1 MNHEY and CDR2 SVGEGT. CDR3: CASSESEEGGGDSQYF. In DNA, the CDR3 is TGTGCCAGCAGTGAGTCGGAGGAGGGAGGGGGAGATTCGCAGTATTTT.

This clonotype has a count of ten or more. This chain connects TRBV7-9 to TRBJ2-1; 9 nucleotides line up with TRBD2. The V segment lost 1 base and the J segment 3 bases; nucleotides outside the gene matches: 4. This CDR3 is 16 amino acids long. The germline V gene has CDR1 SEHNR and CDR2 FQNEAQ (reference sequence). This CDR3 is CASSLGGRAIYNEQFF. As DNA, the CDR3 is TGTGCCAGCAGCTTAGGCGGGAGGGCCATCTACAATGAGCAGTTCTTC.

Only one count was recorded for this clonotype. V and J are TRBV11-2 and TRBJ2-7, with 9 bases aligning to TRBD1. Germline V CDR1 and CDR2: SGHAT, FQNNGV. The CDR3 is 13 amino acids. Losses at the gene ends were 6 bases for V and 6 bases for J; bases not matched to a gene: 6. For the CDR3, the DNA is TGTGCCAGCAGAGGGACAGGGTCTGGCGAGCAGTACTTC. The encoded protein is CASRGTGSGEQYF.

This clonotype was counted a few times. V gene TRBV5-4 combines with J gene TRBJ2-1; D gene uncertain. Trimming left V 0 bases short and J 7 bases short, with 14 bases between. The germline CDR1 and CDR2 sequences are SGHNT and YYREEE (reference sequence). This CDR3 is 15 amino acids long. In nucleotides, the CDR3 is TGTGCCAGCAGCTTGGCTGGACCCATTGAAAATGAGCAGTTCTTC. Translation gives CASSLAGPIENEQFF. Supplemented by reference TRBV5-4 and TRBJ2-1, the full variable domain reads ETGVTQSPTHLIKTRGQQVTLRCSSQSGHNTVSWYQQALGQGPQFIFQYYREEENGRGNFPPRFSGLQFPNYSSELNVNALELDDSALYLCASSLAGPIENEQFFGPGTRLTVL.

This clonotype came up a few times. The rearrangement links TRBV20-1 to TRBJ1-1; the D gene is possibly TRBD1 (5 bases). The CDR3 length is 12 residues. The germline CDR1 and CDR2 sequences are DFQATT and SNEGSKA (reference sequence). The CDR3 DNA sequence: TGCGTCGCGGGGGGGAAGGACACTGAAGCTTTCTTT. Its protein product is CVAGGKDTEAFF.

As to this clonotype: Being one base from a much bigger clone, this may be a read error. The V call is TRBV2, the J call TRBJ2-4; D gene unclear. With 1 base removed from V and 0 bases from J, the gap between germline ends came to 4 bases. CDR1 SNHLY and CDR2 FYNNEI come from the germline V gene. There are 14 residues in the CDR3. The CDR3, as DNA: TGTGCCAGCAGTGAAGGGGGAGCCAAAAACATTCAGTACTTC. Its protein is CASSEGGAKNIQYF.

The rearrangement uses TRBV29-1 and TRBJ1-2; D uncertain. The CDR3 consists of 12 residues. In germline, CDR1 is SQVTM, CDR2 ANQGSEA. V was trimmed by 6 bases and J by 1 base, leaving 9 bases between them. The CDR3 DNA reads TGCAGCGTGGAGACGCTTAACTATGGCTACACCTTC. It specifies CSVETLNYGYTF.

This clonotype came up many times. This chain uses TRBV28 with TRBJ2-7; either TRBD1 or TRBD2 may fit D (6 bases each). This CDR3 is 15 amino acids long. Germline CDR1 and CDR2: MDHEN and SYDVKM. V shed 3 bases and J shed 3 bases, with 15 bases lying between them. The CDR3 region has the DNA TGTGCCAGCAGTTTGCAGGGGACTCTTGTCTACGAGCAGTACTTC. Amino acids: CASSLQGTLVYEQYF. The full variable domain, completed using reference TRBV28 and TRBJ2-7, is DVKVTQSSRYLVKRTGEKVFLECVQDMDHENMFWYRQDPGLGLRLIYFSYDVKMKEKGDIPEGYSVSREKKERFSLILESASTNQTSMYLCASSLQGTLVYEQYFGPGTRLTVT.

The chain is built from TRBV3-1 and TRBJ2-2, with TRBD1 as a possible D gene (5 bases). The CDR3 runs 14 residues. CDR1 is LGHDT and CDR2 is YNNKEL in the germline V gene (reference sequence). Trimming left V 2 bases short and J 1 base short, with 5 bases between. CDR3 sequence (DNA): TGTGCCAGCAGCCAAAGGGGGAACACCGGGGAGCTGTTTTTT. This codes for CASSQRGNTGELFF.

CDR3 sequence (DNA): TGTGCCAGCAGTTTAGGTTTGGCACCCCTCCACTTT. Amino acid sequence: CASSLGLAPLHF. The gene calls are TRBV27 and TRBJ1-6; unclear D gene. This CDR3 is built from 12 residues. Trimming took 2 bases from V and 11 from J, leaving 7 bases between them. The germline gives CDR1 MNHEY, CDR2 SMNVEV (reference sequence).

This clonotype was detected many times. The V call is TRBV6-2 or TRBV6-3, the J call TRBJ2-5; 7 bases map to TRBD1. The CDR3 has 14 amino acids. Losses at the gene ends were 6 bases for V and 5 bases for J; bases not matched to a gene: 9. CDR1 MNHEY and CDR2 SVGEGT come from the germline V gene. CDR3 sequence (DNA): TGTGCCAGCAGCCTCAACAGGGGCGGCGAGACCCAGTACTTC. Its protein is CASSLNRGGETQYF.

V usage is TRBV12-3 or TRBV12-4 and J usage is TRBJ2-1, with 8 bases lining up with TRBD2. The V segment lost 0 bases and the J segment 3 bases; nucleotides outside the gene matches: 25. The CDR3 length is 23 residues. The CDR3 sequence: CASSLAPGTITSGSPLGYNEQFF. CDR3 DNA sequence: TGTGCCAGCAGTTTAGCACCAGGTACCATTACTAGCGGAAGCCCTCTGGGCTACAATGAGCAGTTCTTC.

This clonotype was detected ten times or more. The chain couples TRBV10-3 to TRBJ2-1, with a tentative D call TRBD1 (6 bases). This CDR3 comprises 14 residues. Germline CDR1 and CDR2: ENHRY and SYGVKD. The V end was cut by 3 bases, the J end by 5 bases, with 11 bases between. CDR3 sequence reads: CAISDGTRNNEQFF. The CDR3 region has the DNA TGTGCCATCAGTGACGGGACACGAAACAATGAGCAGTTCTTC.

This clonotype came up many times. The chain joins TRBV3-1 to TRBJ1-1; TRBD1 aligns across 7 bases. This CDR3 has 14 amino acids. J was trimmed by 4 bases and V by 5 bases; bases with no gene match: 7. CDR1 and CDR2 from the germline V gene are LGHDT and YNNKEL (reference sequence). The CDR3: CASSARDSRTEAFF. In DNA, the CDR3 is TGTGCCAGCAGCGCCCGGGACAGTCGCACTGAAGCTTTCTTT.

The sample holds many counts of this clonotype. V gene TRBV10-3 combines with J gene TRBJ1-1; D perhaps matches TRBD1 (6 bases). The CDR3 loop spans 15 amino acids. Germline V gives CDR1 ENHRY, CDR2 SYGVKD. Trimming pared 11 bases from V and 6 bases from J, leaving 25 bases between. DNA of the CDR3: TGTGCCGCCGCGCCCCGGCCAGGGGCCGAGTCTGAAGCTTTCTTT. Its translation is CAAAPRPGAESEAFF.

This clonotype was seen more than once but under ten times. This rearrangement joins TRBV5-1 to TRBJ2-7; 9 positions match TRBD2. V lost 4 bases, J lost 5 bases, and 7 bases stayed unmatched. The CDR3 is made up of 14 amino acids. CDR1 and CDR2 (germline): SGHRS, YFSETQ. CDR3 protein: CASSEQRGVDEQYF. DNA for the CDR3: TGCGCCAGCAGCGAGCAGCGGGGGGTCGACGAGCAGTACTTC.

With regard to this clonotype: A much larger clone sits a single nucleotide away, making a read error possible. The chain uses TRBV30 and TRBJ2-7; no reliable D call. The CDR3 runs 13 residues. Germline-derived CDR1 and CDR2 are GTSNPN and SVGIG (reference sequence). Trimming shortened V by 0 bases and J by 6 bases, and 12 bases separated the two germline ends. CDR3 coding DNA: TGTGCCTGGAGTGTTCAGCCTACCTGCGAGCAGTACTTC. Translation: CAWSVQPTCEQYF.

The chain links TRBV27 to TRBJ2-3; TRBD1 matches 7 bases. The CDR3 has 15 amino acids. Trimming cost V 7 bases and J 2 bases; bases outside gene matches: 9. The germline V gene encodes CDR1 MNHEY and CDR2 SMNVEV (reference sequence). CDR3 sequence: CASKTGTDYTDTQYF. For the CDR3, the DNA is TGTGCCAGCAAAACCGGGACAGATTACACAGATACGCAGTATTTT.

In this sample, this clonotype turned up a few times. The chain uses TRBV6-1 and TRBJ1-6; D is possibly TRBD1 (6 bases). The CDR3 loop spans 19 amino acids. The V end was cut by 5 bases, the J end by 0 bases, with 20 bases between. Germline V gene lookup returns CDR1 MNHNS and CDR2 SASEGT. The DNA for the CDR3 is TGTGCCAGCAGTCGGGGGACATCGGCGGTGAGCTCCTATAATTCACCCCTCCACTTT. It translates to CASSRGTSAVSSYNSPLHF.

This clonotype showed up just a few times. The rearrangement uses TRBV14 and TRBJ2-7; perhaps TRBD2 as D (5 bases). Germline V gene sequence: CDR1 SGHDN, CDR2 FVKESK. CDR3 size: 16 residues. V was cut by 0 bases and J by 0 bases, with 12 bases left in between. DNA for the CDR3: TGTGCCAGCAGCCAAGAACCAGGACTTAGCTCCTACGAGCAGTACTTC. Protein sequence: CASSQEPGLSSYEQYF.

This clonotype has at least ten counts. The chain has TRBV20-1 and TRBJ2-1, with TRBD2 matching 10 bases. Germline V gene sequence: CDR1 DFQATT, CDR2 SNEGSKA (reference sequence). The CDR3 is 14 residues long. This CDR3 is CSSPSGRFSHEQFF. Written as DNA, the CDR3 is TGCAGCTCGCCTAGCGGGAGATTTAGCCATGAGCAGTTCTTC.

The chain links TRBV7-3 to TRBJ2-1; no clear D gene. This CDR3 spans 15 amino acids. Between the trimmed V and J ends, which lost 5 bases and 5 bases, there was a span of 16 bases. CDR1 is SGHTA and CDR2 is FQGTGA in the germline V gene. The CDR3 loop reads CASSPMGLPNNEQFF. The CDR3 bases are TGTGCCAGCAGCCCCATGGGGTTGCCGAACAATGAGCAGTTCTTC.

This clonotype was found a few times. The chain employs TRBV19 and TRBJ1-1, with TRBD1 matching over 10 bases. The V and J ends lost 5 bases and 7 bases, in that order; junction bases with no gene match: 7. CDR3 length: 14 residues. CDR1 and CDR2 (germline): LNHDA, SQIVND (reference sequence). The CDR3 region is CASSFDRGRGEAFF. In DNA form, the CDR3 reads TGTGCCAGTAGTTTTGACAGGGGGCGTGGTGAAGCTTTCTTT.